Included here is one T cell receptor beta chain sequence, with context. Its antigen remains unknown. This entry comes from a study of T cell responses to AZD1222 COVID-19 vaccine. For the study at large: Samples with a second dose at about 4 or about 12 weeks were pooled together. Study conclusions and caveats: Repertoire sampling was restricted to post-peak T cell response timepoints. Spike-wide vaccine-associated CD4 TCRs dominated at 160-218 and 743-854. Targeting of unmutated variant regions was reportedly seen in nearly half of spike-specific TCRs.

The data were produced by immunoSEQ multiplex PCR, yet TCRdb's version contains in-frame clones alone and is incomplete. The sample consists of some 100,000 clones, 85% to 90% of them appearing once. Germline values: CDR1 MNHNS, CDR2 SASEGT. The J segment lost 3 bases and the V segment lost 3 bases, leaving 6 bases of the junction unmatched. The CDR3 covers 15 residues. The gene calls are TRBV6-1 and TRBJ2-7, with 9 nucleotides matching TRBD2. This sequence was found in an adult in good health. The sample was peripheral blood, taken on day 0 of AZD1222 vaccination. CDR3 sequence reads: CASSDRSSGNYEQYF. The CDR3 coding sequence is TGTGCCAGCAGTGATCGGTCTAGCGGGAACTACGAGCAGTACTTC.